The 13 T cell receptor beta chains in this list originate from one sample, sequenced in a study of cytomegalovirus exposure and HLA in healthy donors. With 60 Vbeta and 13 Jbeta primers, the PCR was carried out. Libraries were prepared by immunoSEQ multiplex PCR; TCRdb keeps only in-frame clonotypes and omits some of them. Of more than 100,000 clones in the sample, around 72% were seen once. Material: PBMCs. The source is a woman aged 40 to 55 in good health and CMV-seropositive.

The genes are TRBV7-2 and TRBJ2-2; TRBD2 matches 9 bases. V was pared by 5 bases and J by 4 bases, with 8 bases of the junction left unmatched. In germline, CDR1 is SGHTA, CDR2 FQGNSA. This CDR3 contains 16 residues. The CDR3 nucleotides read TGTGCCAGCAGCCCCATGCGGGGGGGTTCCACCGGGGAGCTGTTTTTT. The encoded protein is CASSPMRGGSTGELFF. Supplemented by reference TRBV7-2 and TRBJ2-2, the full variable domain reads GAGVSQSPSNKVTEKGKDVELRCDPISGHTALYWYRQSLGQGLEFLIYFQGNSAPDKSGLPSDRFSAERTGGSVSTLTIQRTQQEDSAVYLCASSPMRGGSTGELFFGEGSRLTVL.

The chain joins TRBV6-5 to TRBJ2-3; D is perhaps TRBD2 (6 bases). This CDR3 contains 15 residues. The V end was cut by 4 bases, the J end by 0 bases, with 11 bases between. Germline CDR1 and CDR2: MNHEY and SVGAGI. The CDR3 DNA reads TGTGCCAGCAGTTTTAGCGGTGCTAGCACAGATACGCAGTATTTT. Translating it yields CASSFSGASTDTQYF.

V is TRBV7-3 and J is TRBJ2-5, with 10 nucleotides matching TRBD2. J lost 4 bases, V lost 3 bases, and 2 bases had no gene match. The CDR3 has 14 residues. The germline V gene encodes CDR1 SGHTA and CDR2 FQGTGA. For the CDR3, the DNA is TGTGCCAGCAGCTTCGGGACTAGCGCAGAGACCCAGTACTTC. Protein: CASSFGTSAETQYF. The full variable domain, rest sourced from reference TRBV7-3 and TRBJ2-5, is GAGVSQTPSNKVTEKGKYVELRCDPISGHTALYWYRQSLGQGPEFLIYFQGTGAADDSGLPNDRFFAVRPEGSVSTLKIQRTERGDSAVYLCASSFGTSAETQYFGPGTRLLVL.

This clone was seen only a few times. The CDR3 spells CASRTPGATEAFF. CDR3 bases: TGTGCCAGCAGAACCCCAGGGGCGACTGAAGCTTTCTTT. This chain uses TRBV5-5 with TRBJ1-1; a weak D match, TRBD1 (6 bases). The V and J ends lost 5 bases and 5 bases respectively, with 13 bases between them. CDR3 size: 13 residues. Germline CDR1 is SGHKS and CDR2 is YYEKEE (reference sequence).

The rearrangement links TRBV18 to TRBJ1-4, with 7 bases fitting TRBD1. Germline assignment: CDR1 KGHSH and CDR2 LQKENI. The CDR3 has 14 amino acids. The V segment lost 3 bases and the J segment 4 bases; nucleotides outside the gene matches: 2. The CDR3 protein is CASSPGQSNEKLFF. The CDR3, as DNA: TGTGCCAGCTCACCGGGACAGAGTAATGAAAAACTGTTTTTT.

In this sample, this clone turned up once. The genes are TRBV19 and TRBJ1-2; no definite D call. V lost 4 bases, J lost 4 bases, and 10 bases lay in between. CDR1 and CDR2 from the germline V gene are LNHDA and SQIVND (reference sequence). The CDR3 contains 13 residues. The CDR3 nucleotides read TGTGCCAGTAGTAACCTAGCTATCTATGGCTACACCTTC. Translating gives CASSNLAIYGYTF.

This chain uses TRBV4-3 with TRBJ1-1, with D maybe TRBD1 (5 bases). Germline V gives CDR1 LGHNA, CDR2 YSLEER. V lost 1 base, J lost 1 base, and 13 bases lay in between. CDR3 length equals 16 residues. The CDR3 DNA sequence: TGCGCCAGCAGCCAAGGGGGCTGGCAGGGGAACACTGAAGCTTTCTTT. This encodes CASSQGGWQGNTEAFF.

This chain joins TRBV7-2 and TRBJ2-2, with 9 bases identical to TRBD1. CDR3 length equals 16 residues. Germline V gene lookup returns CDR1 SGHTA and CDR2 FQGNSA. J gave up 3 bases and V 5 bases, and 7 bases lay outside the gene matches. For the CDR3, the DNA is TGTGCCAGCAGCGCCCCGGGACAGGGCTACACCGGGGAGCTGTTTTTT. Translation gives CASSAPGQGYTGELFF. Full variable domain (rest looked up from reference TRBV7-2 and TRBJ2-2): GAGVSQSPSNKVTEKGKDVELRCDPISGHTALYWYRQSLGQGLEFLIYFQGNSAPDKSGLPSDRFSAERTGGSVSTLTIQRTQQEDSAVYLCASSAPGQGYTGELFFGEGSRLTVL.

The V and J genes are TRBV4-1 and TRBJ1-1, with TRBD1 matching over 9 bases. Germline V gene data show CDR1 as MGHRA and CDR2 as YSYEKL. The V gene end was trimmed by 2 bases and the J gene end by 5 bases; junction bases not matched to a gene: 12. The CDR3 has 17 amino acids. The CDR3 nucleotides are TGCGCCAGCAGCCAATCCGCCTCCGGGACAGGGCAGACTGAAGCTTTCTTT. It codes for CASSQSASGTGQTEAFF.

V gene TRBV13 combines with J gene TRBJ1-1, with 7 nucleotides matching TRBD1. The CDR3 is made up of 15 amino acids. Germline trimming cut 0 bases from V and 6 bases from J; bases unmatched to any gene: 7. In germline, CDR1 is PRHDT, CDR2 FYEKMQ (reference sequence). CDR3: CASSLGYRGVSEAFF. In nucleotides, the CDR3 is TGTGCCAGCAGCTTAGGATACAGGGGTGTCTCTGAAGCTTTCTTT. Together with reference TRBV13 and TRBJ1-1, the CDR3 gives the full variable domain: AAGVIQSPRHLIKEKRETATLKCYPIPRHDTVYWYQQGPGQDPQFLISFYEKMQSDKGSIPDRFSAQQFSDYHSELNMSSLELGDSALYFCASSLGYRGVSEAFFGQGTRLTVV.

This rearrangement joins TRBV5-8 to TRBJ1-2, with no clear D. This CDR3 has 15 residues. Trimming took 0 bases from V and 0 from J, leaving 9 bases between them. Germline loops: CDR1 SGHTS, CDR2 YDEGEE. Here the CDR3 reads CASSLVTATNYGYTF. In DNA form, the CDR3 reads TGTGCCAGCAGCTTGGTAACAGCTACTAACTATGGCTACACCTTC.

This chain joins TRBV5-1 and TRBJ2-7; D is perhaps TRBD2 (6 bases). Per germline, CDR1 SGHRS and CDR2 YFSETQ. The CDR3 totals 14 residues. Trimming shortened V by 7 bases and J by 9 bases, and 23 bases separated the two germline ends. The CDR3 DNA follows: TGCGCCAGCGCCGGGACGGACTATTTCGGGGGGCAGTACTTC. Translating it yields CASAGTDYFGGQYF.

This clone was seen only a few times. This chain joins TRBV2 and TRBJ1-4; tentatively, D is TRBD1 (5 bases). The V and J ends lost 3 bases and 6 bases respectively, with 11 bases between them. The CDR3 extends over 14 amino acids. The germline CDR1 and CDR2 sequences are SNHLY and FYNNEI. The CDR3: CASSDREWDEKLFF. The CDR3 nucleotides read TGTGCCAGCAGTGACAGGGAATGGGATGAAAAACTGTTTTTT.